Included here is one T cell receptor (beta chain) sequence, with context. Its antigen is not known. This CDR3 has 14 residues. Trimming removed 7 bases from V and 3 bases from J; junction bases left unmatched: 5. The V gene's germline CDR1 is MDHEN and CDR2 SYDVKM. Separate from the roughly 630-subject first cohort was the roughly 130-subject validation cohort, to which the donors belonged. This sample was taken from a study of cytomegalovirus exposure and HLA in healthy donors. Study-wide context: The approximately 710 first-cohort repertoires and the roughly 120 validation repertoires shared the same platform, a later analysis reported.

Assay used: immunoSEQ multiplex PCR; TCRdb lists only in-frame clones, some missing. The data hold 65,000 or so clones, with 85% to 95% observed a single time. General study findings and limits: Generally TCR sequences proved uncommon, though certain public TCRs appeared in numerous donors. Through in vitro validation, a few CMV-associated chains were shown to be specific for CMV antigens.

The sequencing input was PBMCs. V and J are TRBV28 and TRBJ2-7; 11 nucleotides align to TRBD2. This sequence originates from a young man in good health and CMV-seropositive. The CDR3 nucleotides are TGTGCCAGCAAGATCGGGACTAGCGGCTACGAGCAGTACTTC. Translation gives CASKIGTSGYEQYF.